The source of this T cell receptor beta chain is a study of metastatic and nonmetastatic thyroid tumors. About the research overall: Repertoire comparison spanned blood and tumor or nodule tissue of malignant and benign thyroid patients. General study results and limits: Within blood and tumor, benign nodules reportedly had significantly lower TCR beta diversity than malignant thyroid tumors did.

Original data processing: Researchers built a distant-metastasis classifier for papillary thyroid cancer that drew on CDR3 differences across clinicopathological groups. TCRdb reprocessed the PCR reads using MiXCR. These V and J calls originate from TCRdb's pipeline instead of the authors' own analysis. Here the sample spans about 21,000 clones, roughly 15% being singletons. CDR3 length: 17 residues. CDR1 is ENHRY, CDR2 SYGVKD, per germline. Until they underwent thyroid surgery, no patient had received any treatment. Remarks on this clone: Its antigen is unknown. A single base separates this from a much larger clone, so it may be a read error.

The rearrangement uses TRBV10-3 and TRBJ2-1; a possible D gene is TRBD2 (5 bases). The sequence came from a female donor with papillary thyroid cancer or a benign thyroid nodule (not recorded which). Some clones in this sample may be carry-over from other donors' samples. Material for sequencing was tumor tissue. CDR3 DNA sequence: TGTGCCACCAGTGAAGAATCCGGCCTAGCAAGTGTAGGTGAGCAGTTCTTC. The encoded protein is CATSEESGLASVGEQFF.